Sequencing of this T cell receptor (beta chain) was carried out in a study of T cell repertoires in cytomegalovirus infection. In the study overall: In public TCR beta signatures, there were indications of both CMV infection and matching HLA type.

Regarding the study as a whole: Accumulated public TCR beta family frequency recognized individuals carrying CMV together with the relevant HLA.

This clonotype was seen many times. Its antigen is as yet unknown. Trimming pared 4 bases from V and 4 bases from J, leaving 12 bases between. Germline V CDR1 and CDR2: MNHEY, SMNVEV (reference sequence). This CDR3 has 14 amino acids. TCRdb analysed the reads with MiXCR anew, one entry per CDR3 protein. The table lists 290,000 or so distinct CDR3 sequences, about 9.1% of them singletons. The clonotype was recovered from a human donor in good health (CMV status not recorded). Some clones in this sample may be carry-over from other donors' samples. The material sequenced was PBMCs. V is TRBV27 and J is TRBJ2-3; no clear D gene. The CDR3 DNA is TGTGCCAGCAGTTCCCATTGGCCCCCAGATACGCAGTATTTT. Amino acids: CASSSHWPPDTQYF.